These 8 T cell receptor beta chains were all obtained from the same sample, sequenced in a study of CD8 T cells in ankylosing spondylitis. In TCRdb, the 5' RACE reads were re-called with MiXCR into one record per CDR3 protein. The sample has about 150,000 distinct CDR3 sequences, 30% to 40% seen once. Sequences were obtained from synovial fluid, either unsorted or a sorted T cell fraction (not recorded which). Receptors were obtained from a male donor with ankylosing spondylitis.

The rearrangement links TRBV10-3 to TRBJ1-5, with D hard to call. V lost 3 bases and J 4 bases, leaving 16 bases between the germline ends. This CDR3 is 16 amino acids long. Germline V gene data show CDR1 as ENHRY and CDR2 as SYGVKD. The CDR3 DNA reads TGTGCCATCAGTGACATCCGCCCTGAGTTAAATCAGCCCCAGCATTTT. Protein: CAISDIRPELNQPQHF.

This clonotype was seen a few times. The V call is TRBV12-3 or TRBV12-4, the J call TRBJ2-2; 10 bases align to TRBD1. V lost 6 bases to trimming and J lost 6 bases; unmatched junction nucleotides: 4. The CDR3 has 14 residues. CDR3 coding DNA: TGTGCCAGCAGACGGACAGGGGGTGCCGGGGAGCTGTTTTTT. This encodes CASRRTGGAGELFF.

The J gene is TRBJ2-1, the V gene TRBV10-3, with D maybe TRBD1 (6 bases). Germline CDR1 is ENHRY and CDR2 is SYGVKD. CDR3 size: 12 residues. V was clipped by 4 bases and J by 7 bases, with 8 bases between them. The DNA of the CDR3 is TGTGCCATCAGTGGAGGGGGTAATGAGCAGTTCTTC. Its translation is CAISGGGNEQFF.

This clonotype was recorded at least ten times. The J gene is TRBJ2-7, the V gene TRBV3-1, with 8 bases aligning to TRBD2. This CDR3 is built from 16 residues. V gave up 0 bases and J gave up 2 bases; unmatched junction bases: 6. CDR1 is LGHDT, CDR2 YNNKEL, per germline (reference sequence). The CDR3 sequence is CASSQDTGGPTYEQYF. The CDR3 nucleotides are TGTGCCAGCAGCCAAGATACGGGGGGGCCAACCTACGAGCAGTACTTC.

This clonotype was detected a few times. As DNA, the CDR3 is TGTGCCAGCAGTCGACGCATGACGGACGGATCCCAGACCCAGTACTTC. This gives the protein CASSRRMTDGSQTQYF. The rearrangement joins TRBV25-1 to TRBJ2-5; no firm D call. V dropped 5 bases and J dropped 6 bases, with 22 bases sitting between them. CDR1 and CDR2 from the germline V gene are MGHDK and SYGVNS. CDR3 length equals 16 residues.

The CDR3 DNA sequence: TGCGCCAGCAGCCAAGACTTTCAAGAGAGTCAGTACTTC. It is translated as CASSQDFQESQYF. This chain joins TRBV4-3 and TRBJ2-5; D is undetermined. The CDR3 extends over 13 amino acids. The V gene lost 0 bases and the J gene lost 11 bases, with 13 bases spanning the gap. Germline CDR1 reads LGHNA; CDR2 reads YSLEER.

This clonotype was seen at least ten times. The chain joins TRBV7-2 to TRBJ1-5; D not resolved. Germline CDR1 and CDR2: SGHTA and FQGNSA. The V gene lost 1 base and the J gene lost 3 bases, with 7 bases spanning the gap. The CDR3 is made up of 14 amino acids. The DNA of the CDR3 is TGTGCCAGCAGCTTAGGGGTGAACAATCAGCCCCAGCATTTT. Translation: CASSLGVNNQPQHF.

This chain joins TRBV4-3 and TRBJ2-1; TRBD2 is a possible D gene (5 bases). CDR3 size: 15 residues. The V gene lost 0 bases and the J gene lost 4 bases, with 10 bases spanning the gap. Germline CDR1 and CDR2: LGHNA and YSLEER. CDR3 residues: CASSQEGEPYNEQFF. The CDR3 coding sequence is TGCGCCAGCAGCCAAGAGGGAGAGCCATACAATGAGCAGTTCTTC.